A single sample gave rise to the 5 T cell receptor beta chains below, sequenced in a study of T cell responses to AZD1222 COVID-19 vaccine. The method was immunoSEQ multiplex PCR; TCRdb's version includes in-frame clones alone and lacks a portion of them. The sample yields just under 95,000 clones, over 75% seen once. This sample comprised peripheral blood, obtained on day 0 of AZD1222 vaccination. All receptors derive from an adult in good health.

The rearrangement joins TRBV6-5 to TRBJ2-1; 11 positions agree with TRBD1. This CDR3 has 15 amino acids. The germline V gene encodes CDR1 MNHEY and CDR2 SVGAGI. Trimming removed 2 bases from V and 9 bases from J; junction bases left unmatched: 6. The CDR3: CASSYAQGTGGEQFF. The CDR3 DNA follows: TGTGCCAGCAGTTACGCACAGGGGACAGGGGGTGAGCAGTTCTTC.

The V gene is TRBV5-4, the J gene TRBJ2-2; 9 nucleotides align to TRBD2. The germline CDR1 and CDR2 sequences are SGHNT and YYREEE (reference sequence). The CDR3 has 14 amino acids. V lost 4 bases and J lost 7; bases outside the gene matches: 5. CDR3 DNA sequence: TGTGCCAGCAGCAAAGCGGGAGGCGGCGGGGAGCTGTTTTTT. Amino acids: CASSKAGGGGELFF.

This clone showed up just once. The chain uses TRBV25-1 and TRBJ2-7, with 7 nucleotides matching TRBD1. The CDR3 has 13 amino acids. Germline V gives CDR1 MGHDK, CDR2 SYGVNS. J lost 3 bases, V lost 4 bases, and 3 bases had no gene match. This chain's CDR3 is CASSGQGGYEQYF. The CDR3 DNA sequence: TGTGCCAGCAGTGGACAGGGCGGCTACGAGCAGTACTTC.

The V call is TRBV15, the J call TRBJ1-2; D not certain. V was clipped by 0 bases and J by 8 bases, with 13 bases between them. The CDR3 spans 14 residues. CDR1 is LNHNV, CDR2 YYDKDF, per germline (reference sequence). This CDR3 is CATSRDLAARGYTF. In DNA form, the CDR3 reads TGTGCCACCAGCAGAGACCTGGCAGCTCGGGGCTACACCTTC.

The chain combines TRBV5-5 with TRBJ1-2; tentative D call: TRBD1 (6 bases). CDR3 length equals 13 residues. Germline values: CDR1 SGHKS, CDR2 YYEKEE (reference sequence). V lost 0 bases to trimming and J lost 6 bases, with 9 bases between them. The CDR3 coding sequence is TGTGCCAGCAGCTTGGAGGACAGCCATGGCTACACCTTC. Translated: CASSLEDSHGYTF.